A selection of T cell receptor beta chains follows, all from one sample in a study of CD8 T cells in ankylosing spondylitis. MiXCR was run by TCRdb on the 5' RACE reads, yielding one entry per CDR3 protein. Among fewer than 550,000 distinct CDR3 sequences listed, about 5.4% were seen once. Sequencing input: blood, either unsorted or a sorted T cell fraction (not recorded which). Receptors were obtained from a male donor with ankylosing spondylitis. CDR3s include the opening cysteine and the closing phenylalanine or tryptophan. The D gene is left open where the match is weak. Part of the rows lack a size; the others show once, few, many or a class for expanded clones.

size	V	D	J	DNA	CDR3
many	TRBV20-1	NA	TRBJ2-3	TGCAGTGCTACGAGATCTAGCACAGATACGCAGTATTTT	CSATRSSTDTQYF
few	TRBV12-3/TRBV12-4	NA	TRBJ1-4	TGTGCCAGCAGTTTAGTGGGGCGGCTTAATGAAAAACTGTTTTTT	CASSLVGRLNEKLFF
NA	TRBV12-3/TRBV12-4	NA	TRBJ2-6	TGTGCCAGCACCCGCTCTGGGGCCAACGTCCTGACTTTC	CASTRSGANVLTF
many	TRBV7-9	NA	TRBJ1-4	TGTGCCAGCAGCTTAGTAGGGGATCGAGAAAAACTGTTTTTT	CASSLVGDREKLFF
many	TRBV20-1	TRBD1	TRBJ2-7	TGCAGTGCCTGGCACAGGGGAGCCTACGAGCAGTACTTC	CSAWHRGAYEQYF
many	TRBV5-1	TRBD2	TRBJ2-1	TGCGCCAGCAGCTTTAGTCTAGCGGGAGGAGCGGGTGAGCAGTTCTTC	CASSFSLAGGAGEQFF
many	TRBV12-3/TRBV12-4	NA	TRBJ2-3	TGTGCCAGCAGTTTTTTGGGGCCACCCACAGATACGCAGTATTTT	CASSFLGPPTDTQYF
many	TRBV12-3/TRBV12-4	TRBD1	TRBJ1-2	TGTGCCAGCAGAGGCGACAGGGGGCTAGGTGGCTACACCTTC	CASRGDRGLGGYTF
many	TRBV12-3/TRBV12-4	NA	TRBJ1-1	TGTGCCAGCAGTTTAAGACCGAACACTGAAGCTTTCTTT	CASSLRPNTEAFF
many	TRBV4-2	TRBD1	TRBJ2-7	TGTGCCAGCAGCCTAGACAGGGACGAGCAGTACTTC	CASSLDRDEQYF
few	TRBV27	TRBD1	TRBJ2-1	TGTGCCAGCAACCCCCGGCAGGGACAGGGAGTTGAGCAGTTCTTC	CASNPRQGQGVEQFF
many	TRBV6-5	NA	TRBJ1-3	TGTGCCAGCATGGGCTCTGGAAACACCATATATTTT	CASMGSGNTIYF
many	TRBV19	NA	TRBJ1-1	TGTGCCAGTAGGGGACCTCGGGACACTGAAGCTTTCTTT	CASRGPRDTEAFF
few	TRBV29-1	NA	TRBJ1-4	TGCAGCGTTGAACGGGCAGGGGATGAAAAACTGTTTTTT	CSVERAGDEKLFF
many	TRBV24-1	TRBD2	TRBJ2-1	TGTGCCACCAGTGATTTGCCGTCTTGGCTAGCGGGAGAAGGAGAGCAGTTCTTC	CATSDLPSWLAGEGEQFF
many	TRBV11-3	TRBD2	TRBJ2-1	TGTGCCAGCAGCTTCGGCGGGAGTCAGTACAATGAGCAGTTCTTC	CASSFGGSQYNEQFF
many	TRBV7-2	NA	TRBJ1-2	TGTGCCAGCAGCAAGCAGGGCGGCTATGGCTACACCTTC	CASSKQGGYGYTF
many	TRBV4-1	TRBD2	TRBJ2-1	TGCGCCAGCAGCCAAGGGACTAGCAGGTACAATGAGCAGTTCTTC	CASSQGTSRYNEQFF
many	TRBV6-6	NA	TRBJ2-7	TGTGCCAGCAGTTACTTAACCGGGACCTACGAGCAGTACTTC	CASSYLTGTYEQYF
few	TRBV7-2	TRBD2	TRBJ2-7	TGTGCCAGCAGCCCCTCGCGACTAGCGATCCTCTCCTACGAGCAGTACTTC	CASSPSRLAILSYEQYF
many	TRBV20-1	NA	TRBJ1-5	TGCAGTGCTAGAGATCAGGGACGGAGCAATCAGCCCCAGCATTTT	CSARDQGRSNQPQHF
many	TRBV29-1	NA	TRBJ2-1	TGCAGCGTTGTATGGGAGGCGGGACACCACTACAATGAGCAGTTCTTC	CSVVWEAGHHYNEQFF
NA	TRBV20-1	NA	TRBJ2-4	TGCAGTGCCCTCTTGGGGGATGCCAAAAACATTCAGTACTTC	CSALLGDAKNIQYF
few	TRBV11-2	TRBD2	TRBJ2-5	TGTGCCAGCAGCCCCCGGACTAGCGGGAGGCTCCAAGAGACCCAGTACTTC	CASSPRTSGRLQETQYF
few	TRBV27	NA	TRBJ2-2	TGTGCCAGCGGTCCCGTAGGGGAGCTGTTTTTT	CASGPVGELFF
few	TRBV7-8	TRBD1	TRBJ2-7	TGTGCCAGCAGCCTCGACAGGGAGATTCCCTACGAGCAGTACTTC	CASSLDREIPYEQYF
many	TRBV10-3	TRBD1	TRBJ1-1	TGTGCCATGGGGACAGAGAACACTGAAGCTTTCTTT	CAMGTENTEAFF
few	TRBV4-3	NA	TRBJ2-3	TGCGCCAGCAGCCCCCGCCGGCCCGGAGTGGCGCAGTATTTT	CASSPRRPGVAQYF
many	TRBV9	NA	TRBJ2-7	TGTGCCAGCAGCGTAGCTGGAACTAGCTCCTACGAGCAGTACTTC	CASSVAGTSSYEQYF
many	TRBV29-1	NA	TRBJ2-7	TGCAGCGTTGGAGAAAGGAAAGGGTTGAAGCAGTACTTC	CSVGERKGLKQYF
few	TRBV28	NA	TRBJ2-3	TGTGCCAGCAGTTTGTTTGCCTCAGATACGCAGTATTTT	CASSLFASDTQYF
many	TRBV9	TRBD1	TRBJ1-2	TGTGCCAGCAGCGGTGGGACAGGGAGAGGCTACACCTTC	CASSGGTGRGYTF
many	TRBV4-2	NA	TRBJ2-5	TGTGCCAGCAGCCGGCGACGGGAACAAGAGACCCAGTACTTC	CASSRRREQETQYF